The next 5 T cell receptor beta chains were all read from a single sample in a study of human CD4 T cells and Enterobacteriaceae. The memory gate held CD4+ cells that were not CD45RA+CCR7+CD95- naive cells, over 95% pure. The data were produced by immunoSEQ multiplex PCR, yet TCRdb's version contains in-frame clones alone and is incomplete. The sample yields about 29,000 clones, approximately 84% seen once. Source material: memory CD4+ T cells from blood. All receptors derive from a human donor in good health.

The CDR3 DNA follows: TGTGCCAGCAGCTTAGAAAGGGGAGCGGGAGATACGCAGTATTTT. Residues: CASSLERGAGDTQYF. The V call is TRBV7-3, the J call TRBJ2-3; a weak D match, TRBD2 (6 bases). This CDR3 spans 15 amino acids. Germline lookup yields CDR1 SGHTA and CDR2 FQGTGA. Trimming cost V 2 bases and J 5 bases, with 14 bases left between them.

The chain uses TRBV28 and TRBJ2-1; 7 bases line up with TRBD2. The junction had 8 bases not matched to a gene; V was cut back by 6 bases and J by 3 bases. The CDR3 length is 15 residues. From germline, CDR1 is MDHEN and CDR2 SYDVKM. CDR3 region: CASSPLASGYNEQFF. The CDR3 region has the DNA TGTGCCAGCAGCCCATTGGCTAGCGGCTACAATGAGCAGTTCTTC. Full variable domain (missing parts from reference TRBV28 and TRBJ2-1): DVKVTQSSRYLVKRTGEKVFLECVQDMDHENMFWYRQDPGLGLRLIYFSYDVKMKEKGDIPEGYSVSREKKERFSLILESASTNQTSMYLCASSPLASGYNEQFFGPGTRLTVL.

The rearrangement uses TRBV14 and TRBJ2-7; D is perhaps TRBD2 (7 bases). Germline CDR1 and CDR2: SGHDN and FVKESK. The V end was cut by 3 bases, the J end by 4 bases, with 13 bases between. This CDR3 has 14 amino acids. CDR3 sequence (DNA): TGTGCCAGCAGCCAGCTAGGGGGGGGTTACGAGCAGTACTTC. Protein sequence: CASSQLGGGYEQYF. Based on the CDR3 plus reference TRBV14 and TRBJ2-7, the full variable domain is EAGVTQFPSHSVIEKGQTVTLRCDPISGHDNLYWYRRVMGKEIKFLLHFVKESKQDESGMPNNRFLAERTGGTYSTLKVQPAELEDSGVYFCASSQLGGGYEQYFGPGTRLTVT.

The CDR3 is CASSIGTGETGELFF. For the CDR3, the DNA is TGCGCCAGCAGCATCGGGACAGGCGAAACCGGGGAGCTGTTTTTT. The rearrangement joins TRBV5-1 to TRBJ2-2; 8 bases are a match to TRBD1. CDR3 length: 15 amino acids. Germline lookup yields CDR1 SGHRS and CDR2 YFSETQ. V lost 4 bases and J lost 5; bases outside the gene matches: 7.

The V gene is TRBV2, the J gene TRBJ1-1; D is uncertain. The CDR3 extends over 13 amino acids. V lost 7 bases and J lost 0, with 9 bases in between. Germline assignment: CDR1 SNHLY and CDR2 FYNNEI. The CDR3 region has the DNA TGTGCCAGCACCCAAGACTTGAACACTGAAGCTTTCTTT. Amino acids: CASTQDLNTEAFF.